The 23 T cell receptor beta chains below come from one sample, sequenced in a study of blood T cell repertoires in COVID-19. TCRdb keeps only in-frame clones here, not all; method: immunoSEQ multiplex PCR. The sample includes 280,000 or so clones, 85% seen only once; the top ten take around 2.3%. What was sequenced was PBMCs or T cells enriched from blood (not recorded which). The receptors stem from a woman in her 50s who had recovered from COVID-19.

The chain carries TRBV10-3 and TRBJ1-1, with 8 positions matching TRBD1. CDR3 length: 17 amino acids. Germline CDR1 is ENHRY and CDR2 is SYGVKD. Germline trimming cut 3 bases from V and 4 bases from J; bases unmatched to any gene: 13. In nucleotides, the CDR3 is TGTGCCATCAGTGACCCCCAAAGACAGGGGCTAGGCACTGAAGCTTTCTTT. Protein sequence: CAISDPQRQGLGTEAFF.

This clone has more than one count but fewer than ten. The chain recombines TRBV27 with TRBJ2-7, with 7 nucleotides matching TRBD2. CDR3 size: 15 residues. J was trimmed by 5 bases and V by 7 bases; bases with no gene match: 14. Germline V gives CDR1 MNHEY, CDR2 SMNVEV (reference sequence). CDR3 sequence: CASMAGAARRDEQYF. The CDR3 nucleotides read TGTGCCAGCATGGCGGGAGCGGCCCGGAGGGACGAGCAGTACTTC.

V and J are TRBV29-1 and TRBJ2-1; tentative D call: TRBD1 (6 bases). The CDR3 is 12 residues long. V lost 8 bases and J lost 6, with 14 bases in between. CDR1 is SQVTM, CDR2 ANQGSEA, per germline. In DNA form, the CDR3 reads TGCAGCTCCCGGGACATAAGCAATGAGCAGTTCTTC. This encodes CSSRDISNEQFF.

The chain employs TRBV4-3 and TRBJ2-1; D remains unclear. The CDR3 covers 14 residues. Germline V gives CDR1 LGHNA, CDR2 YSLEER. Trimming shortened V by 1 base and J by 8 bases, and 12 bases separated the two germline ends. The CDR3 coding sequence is TGCGCCAGCAGCCAAGTGATGGCCCTCGATGAGCAGTTCTTC. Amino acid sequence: CASSQVMALDEQFF.

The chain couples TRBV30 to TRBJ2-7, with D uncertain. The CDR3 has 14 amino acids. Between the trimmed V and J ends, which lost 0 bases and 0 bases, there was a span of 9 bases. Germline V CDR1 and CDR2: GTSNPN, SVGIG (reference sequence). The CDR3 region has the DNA TGTGCCTGGAGTGTTGGCAGAGGCTCCTACGAGCAGTACTTC. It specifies CAWSVGRGSYEQYF. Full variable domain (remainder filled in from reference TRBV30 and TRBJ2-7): SQTIHQWPATLVQPVGSPLSLECTVEGTSNPNLYWYRQAAGRGLQLLFYSVGIGQISSEVPQNLSASRPQDRQFILSSKKLLLSDSGFYLCAWSVGRGSYEQYFGPGTRLTVT.

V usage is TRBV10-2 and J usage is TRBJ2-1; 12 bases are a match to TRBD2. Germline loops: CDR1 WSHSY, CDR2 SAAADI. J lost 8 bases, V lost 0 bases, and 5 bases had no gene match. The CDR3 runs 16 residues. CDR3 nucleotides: TGCGCCAGCAGTGAGTCGCAGACTAGCGGGAGATATGAGCAGTTCTTC. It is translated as CASSESQTSGRYEQFF.

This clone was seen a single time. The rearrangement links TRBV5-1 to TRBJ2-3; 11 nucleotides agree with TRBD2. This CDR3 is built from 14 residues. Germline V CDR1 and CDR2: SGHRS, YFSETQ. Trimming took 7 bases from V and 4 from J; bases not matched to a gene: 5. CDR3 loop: CASGRLAGSDTQYF. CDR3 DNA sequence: TGCGCCAGCGGTCGACTAGCGGGGTCAGATACGCAGTATTTT.

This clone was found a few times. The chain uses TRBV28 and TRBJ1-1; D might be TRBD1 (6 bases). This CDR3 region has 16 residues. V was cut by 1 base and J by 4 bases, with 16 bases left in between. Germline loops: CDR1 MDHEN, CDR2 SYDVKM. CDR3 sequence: CASSLSLGGAGTEAFF. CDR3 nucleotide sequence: TGTGCCAGCAGTTTATCTCTTGGGGGGGCGGGCACTGAAGCTTTCTTT.

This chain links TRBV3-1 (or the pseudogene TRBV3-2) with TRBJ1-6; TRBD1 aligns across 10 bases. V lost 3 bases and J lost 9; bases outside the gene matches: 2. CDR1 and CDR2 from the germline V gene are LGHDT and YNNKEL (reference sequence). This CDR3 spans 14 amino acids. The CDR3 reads CASSHRTGGSPLHF. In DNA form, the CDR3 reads TGTGCCAGCAGCCATCGGACAGGGGGTTCACCCCTCCACTTT.

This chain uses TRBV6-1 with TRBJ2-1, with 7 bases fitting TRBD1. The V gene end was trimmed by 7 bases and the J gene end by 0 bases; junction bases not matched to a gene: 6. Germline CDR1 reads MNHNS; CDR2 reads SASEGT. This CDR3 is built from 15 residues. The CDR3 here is CASNLRDSSYNEQFF. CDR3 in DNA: TGTGCCAGCAACCTACGGGACAGCTCCTACAATGAGCAGTTCTTC.

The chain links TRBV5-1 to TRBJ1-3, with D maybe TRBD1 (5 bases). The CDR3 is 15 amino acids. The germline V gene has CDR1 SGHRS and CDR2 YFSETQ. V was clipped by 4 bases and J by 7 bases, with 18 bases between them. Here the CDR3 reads CASSPMAEGRNTIYF. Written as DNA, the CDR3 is TGCGCCAGCAGCCCGATGGCAGAGGGGAGGAACACCATATATTTT.

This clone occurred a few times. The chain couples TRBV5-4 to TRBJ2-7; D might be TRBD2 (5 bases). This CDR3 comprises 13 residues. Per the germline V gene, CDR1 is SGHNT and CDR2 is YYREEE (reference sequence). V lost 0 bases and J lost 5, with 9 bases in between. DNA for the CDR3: TGTGCCAGCAGCTTGGGGACTCCCAACGAGCAGTACTTC. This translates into CASSLGTPNEQYF.

The CDR3, as DNA: TGTGCCAGCAGCCCCGGTCGGGGGGTGAACACTGAAGCTTTCTTT. Residues: CASSPGRGVNTEAFF. V usage is TRBV5-8 and J usage is TRBJ1-1, with D maybe TRBD1 (5 bases). V was clipped by 4 bases and J by 0 bases, with 13 bases between them. CDR1 is SGHTS and CDR2 is YDEGEE in the germline V gene. The CDR3 extends over 15 amino acids.

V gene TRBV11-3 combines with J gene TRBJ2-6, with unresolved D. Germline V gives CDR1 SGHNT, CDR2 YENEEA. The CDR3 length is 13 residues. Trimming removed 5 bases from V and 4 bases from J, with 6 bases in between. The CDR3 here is CASSPRGANVLTF. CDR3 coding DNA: TGTGCCAGCAGCCCCAGAGGGGCCAACGTCCTGACTTTC.

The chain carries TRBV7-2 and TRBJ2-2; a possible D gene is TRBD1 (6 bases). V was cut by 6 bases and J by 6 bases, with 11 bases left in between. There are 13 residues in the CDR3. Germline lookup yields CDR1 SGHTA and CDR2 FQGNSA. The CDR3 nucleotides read TGTGCCAGCAGGGAACAGGGTCCCGGGGAGCTGTTTTTT. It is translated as CASREQGPGELFF.

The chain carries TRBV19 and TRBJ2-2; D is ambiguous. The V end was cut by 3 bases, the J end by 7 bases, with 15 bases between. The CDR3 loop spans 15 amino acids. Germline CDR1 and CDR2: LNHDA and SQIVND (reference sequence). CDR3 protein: CASSIGSLSGGELFF. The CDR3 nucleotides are TGTGCCAGTAGTATCGGGTCTCTCTCCGGCGGGGAGCTGTTTTTT.

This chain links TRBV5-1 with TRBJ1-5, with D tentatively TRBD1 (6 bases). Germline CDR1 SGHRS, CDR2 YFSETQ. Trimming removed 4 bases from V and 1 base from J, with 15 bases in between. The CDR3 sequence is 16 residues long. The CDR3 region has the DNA TGCGCCAGCAGCATTCTCGGGACACAGAGCAATCAGCCCCAGCATTTT. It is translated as CASSILGTQSNQPQHF.

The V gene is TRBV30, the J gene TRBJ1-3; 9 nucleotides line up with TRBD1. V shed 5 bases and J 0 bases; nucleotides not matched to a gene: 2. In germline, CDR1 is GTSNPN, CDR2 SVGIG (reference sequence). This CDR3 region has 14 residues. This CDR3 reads CAWGQGPSGNTIYF. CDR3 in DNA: TGTGCCTGGGGACAGGGGCCCTCTGGAAACACCATATATTTT.

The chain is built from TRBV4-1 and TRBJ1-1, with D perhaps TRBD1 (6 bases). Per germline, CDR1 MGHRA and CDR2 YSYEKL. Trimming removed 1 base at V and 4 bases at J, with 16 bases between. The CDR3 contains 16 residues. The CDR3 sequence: CASSQVTGSFITEAFF. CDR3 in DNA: TGCGCCAGCAGCCAAGTAACAGGGAGCTTCATCACTGAAGCTTTCTTT.

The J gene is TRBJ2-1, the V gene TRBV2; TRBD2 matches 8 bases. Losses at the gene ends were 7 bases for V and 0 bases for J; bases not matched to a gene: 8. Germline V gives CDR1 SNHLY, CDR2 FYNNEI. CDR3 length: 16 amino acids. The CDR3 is CASTEGSGSSYNEQFF. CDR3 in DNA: TGTGCCAGCACTGAGGGGAGCGGGAGCTCCTACAATGAGCAGTTCTTC.

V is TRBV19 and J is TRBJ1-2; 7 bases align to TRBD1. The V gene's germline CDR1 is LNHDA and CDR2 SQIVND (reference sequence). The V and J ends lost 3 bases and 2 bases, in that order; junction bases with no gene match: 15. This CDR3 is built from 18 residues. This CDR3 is CASSIQVPTGAANYGYTF. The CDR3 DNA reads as TGTGCCAGTAGTATCCAAGTCCCTACAGGGGCGGCAAACTATGGCTACACCTTC. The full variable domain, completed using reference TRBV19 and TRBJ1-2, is DGGITQSPKYLFRKEGQNVTLSCEQNLNHDAMYWYRQDPGQGLRLIYYSQIVNDFQKGDIAEGYSVSREKKESFPLTVTSAQKNPTAFYLCASSIQVPTGAANYGYTFGSGTRLTVV.

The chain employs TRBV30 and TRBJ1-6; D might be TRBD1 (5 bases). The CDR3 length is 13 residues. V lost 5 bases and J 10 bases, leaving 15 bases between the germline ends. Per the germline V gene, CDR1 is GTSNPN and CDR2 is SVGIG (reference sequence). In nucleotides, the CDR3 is TGTGCCTGGTCCGTCGGGGGAAACTCACCCCTCCACTTT. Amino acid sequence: CAWSVGGNSPLHF.

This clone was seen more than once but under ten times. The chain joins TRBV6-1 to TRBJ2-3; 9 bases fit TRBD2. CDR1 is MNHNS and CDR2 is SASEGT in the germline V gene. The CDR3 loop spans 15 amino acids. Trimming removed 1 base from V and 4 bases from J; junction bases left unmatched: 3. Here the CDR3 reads CASSEVSGSADTQYF. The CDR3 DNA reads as TGTGCCAGCAGTGAAGTTAGCGGGAGCGCAGATACGCAGTATTTT.